This T cell receptor (beta chain) appears in the sequencing data of a study of T-cell memory formation after mild COVID-19. V was clipped by 6 bases and J by 0 bases, with 6 bases between them. The CDR3 runs 14 residues. CDR1 is MDHEN and CDR2 is SYDVKM in the germline V gene. TCRdb reanalysed the 5' RACE reads using MiXCR and keeps one entry per CDR3 protein. The sample carries some 300,000 distinct CDR3 sequences, 20% to 25% recorded once. As concerns this clonotype: What it binds is not known.

Study conclusions and caveats: For contracting clones, CD4+ ones sat mainly in CM and EM, CD8+ in EMRA. Clones that shrank (day 15 to 85) were balanced CD4/CD8, whereas later expanders leaned CD4+.

The sample consisted of PBMCs or a T cell subset sorted from them (not recorded which). The TCR sequence derives from a man in his late teens or twenties who had mild COVID-19 (a few samples of this study predate the infection). Cell type and time point are not known. The V call is TRBV28, the J call TRBJ2-6, with no clear D. This CDR3 reads CASSMGSGANVLTF. CDR3 nucleotide sequence: TGTGCCAGCAGCATGGGCTCTGGGGCCAACGTCCTGACTTTC. Filled out from reference TRBV28 and TRBJ2-6, the complete variable domain reads DVKVTQSSRYLVKRTGEKVFLECVQDMDHENMFWYRQDPGLGLRLIYFSYDVKMKEKGDIPEGYSVSREKKERFSLILESASTNQTSMYLCASSMGSGANVLTFGAGSRLTVL.